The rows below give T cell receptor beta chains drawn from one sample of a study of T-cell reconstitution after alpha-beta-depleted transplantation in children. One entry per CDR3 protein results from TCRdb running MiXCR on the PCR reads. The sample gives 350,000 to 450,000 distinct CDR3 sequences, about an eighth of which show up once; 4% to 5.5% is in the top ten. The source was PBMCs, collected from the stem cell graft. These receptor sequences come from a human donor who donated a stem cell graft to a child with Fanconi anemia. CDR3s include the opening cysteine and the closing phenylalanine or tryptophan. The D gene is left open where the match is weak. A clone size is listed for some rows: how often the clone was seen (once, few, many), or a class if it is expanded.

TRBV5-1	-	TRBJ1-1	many	TGCGCCAGCAGCTTGCGGGCGGAGGTCATGAACACTGAAGCTTTCTTT	CASSLRAEVMNTEAFF
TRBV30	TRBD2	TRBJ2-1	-	TGTGCCTGGGCTAGCGGGGGGCCCTCATACTCTTTC	CAWASGGPSYSF
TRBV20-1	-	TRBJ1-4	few	TGCAGTTGGGCCGGGGCAACTAATGAAAAACTGTTTTTT	CSWAGATNEKLFF
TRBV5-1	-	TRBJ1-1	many	TGCGCCAGCAGCTTGTATACAAGAGGGGGCACTGAAGCTTTCTTT	CASSLYTRGGTEAFF
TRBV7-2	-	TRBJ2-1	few	TGTGCCAGCAGCTTAGGCCCGTCGGACAGTGGTGAGCAGTTCTTC	CASSLGPSDSGEQFF
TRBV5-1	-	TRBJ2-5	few	TGCGCCAGCGGGGGCGATAAAAGCGGGTACCAAGAGACCCAGTACTTC	CASGGDKSGYQETQYF
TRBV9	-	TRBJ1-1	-	TGTGCCAGCAGCGCCCACCCGACACGGAACACTGAAGCTTTCTTT	CASSAHPTRNTEAFF
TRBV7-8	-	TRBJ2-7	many	TGTGCCAGCAGCTTAGCGGGCGTTCACGAGCAGTACTTC	CASSLAGVHEQYF
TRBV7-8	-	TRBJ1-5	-	TGTGCCAGCAGCTTAGGGGGGGGGCTGACTAGCAATCAGCCCCAGCATTTT	CASSLGGGLTSNQPQHF
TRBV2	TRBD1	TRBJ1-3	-	TGTGCCAGCAGTTTCACAGGGGGGGCTGGAAACACCATATATTTT	CASSFTGGAGNTIYF
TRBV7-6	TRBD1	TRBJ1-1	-	TGTGCCAGCAGCCGAACAGGGGGCGGCACTGAAGCTTTCTTT	CASSRTGGGTEAFF
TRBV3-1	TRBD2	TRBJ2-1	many	TGTGCCAGCAGCCAAGAAGGCGGATTAGCGGGGGGTCTGCACAATGAGCAGTTCTTC	CASSQEGGLAGGLHNEQFF
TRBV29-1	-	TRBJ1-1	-	TGCAGCGTTGTTGGGAACACTGAAGCTTTCTTT	CSVVGNTEAFF
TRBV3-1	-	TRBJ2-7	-	TGTGCCAGCAGCCAAGATTCGGACACCTCCTACGAGCAGTACTTC	CASSQDSDTSYEQYF